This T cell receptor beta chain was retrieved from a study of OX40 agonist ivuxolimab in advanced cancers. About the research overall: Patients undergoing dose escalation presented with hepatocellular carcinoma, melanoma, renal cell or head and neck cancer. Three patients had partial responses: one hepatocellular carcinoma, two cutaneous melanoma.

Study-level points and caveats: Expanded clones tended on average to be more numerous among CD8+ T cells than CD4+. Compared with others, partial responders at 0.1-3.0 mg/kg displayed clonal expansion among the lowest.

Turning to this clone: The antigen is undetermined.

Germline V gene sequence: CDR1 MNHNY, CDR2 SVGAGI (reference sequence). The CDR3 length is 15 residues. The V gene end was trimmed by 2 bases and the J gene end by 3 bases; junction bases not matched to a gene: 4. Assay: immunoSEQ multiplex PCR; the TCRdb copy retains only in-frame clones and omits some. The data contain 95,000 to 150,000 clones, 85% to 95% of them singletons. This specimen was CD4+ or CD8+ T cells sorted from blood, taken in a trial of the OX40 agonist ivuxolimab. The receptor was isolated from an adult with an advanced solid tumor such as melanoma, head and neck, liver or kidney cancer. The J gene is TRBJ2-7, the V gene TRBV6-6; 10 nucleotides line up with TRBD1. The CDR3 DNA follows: TGTGCCAGCAGTTACCTGGACAGGGGGGGCTACGAGCAGTACTTC. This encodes CASSYLDRGGYEQYF.